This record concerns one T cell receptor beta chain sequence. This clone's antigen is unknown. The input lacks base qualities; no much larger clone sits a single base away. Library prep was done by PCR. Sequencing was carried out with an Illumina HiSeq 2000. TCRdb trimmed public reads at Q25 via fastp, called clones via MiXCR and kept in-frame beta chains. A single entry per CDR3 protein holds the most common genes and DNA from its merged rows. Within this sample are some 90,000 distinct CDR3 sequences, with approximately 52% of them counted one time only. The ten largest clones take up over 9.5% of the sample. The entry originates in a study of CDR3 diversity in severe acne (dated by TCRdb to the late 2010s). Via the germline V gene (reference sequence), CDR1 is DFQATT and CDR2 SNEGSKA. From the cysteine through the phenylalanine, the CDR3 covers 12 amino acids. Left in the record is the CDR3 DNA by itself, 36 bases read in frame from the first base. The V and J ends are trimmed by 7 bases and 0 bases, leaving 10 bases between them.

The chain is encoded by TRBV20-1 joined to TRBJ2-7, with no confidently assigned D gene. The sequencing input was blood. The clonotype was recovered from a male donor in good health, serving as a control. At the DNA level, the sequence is TGCAGTGTAACCGGAGTCTCCTACGAGCAGTACTTC. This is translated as CSVTGVSYEQYF.